The 21 T cell receptor beta chains given below trace back to one sample, sequenced in a study of cytomegalovirus exposure and HLA in healthy donors (dated by TCRdb to the late 2010s). Libraries were made using the immunoSEQ multiplex PCR assay. For the multiplex PCR, a mixture combining 60 forward primers for TCR Vbeta segments and 13 reverse primers for TCR Jbeta segments was used. The source is immuneACCESS, and TCRdb retained only in-frame sequences with V and J called. Part of the clones is not carried over; for the studies checked, unresolved V genes explain less than half of this, and the remainder is unexplained. This sample is represented by nearly 95,000 clones; about four fifths of them were singletons. The ten largest clones capture about 4% of the sample. Sequenced: PBMCs. These receptors originate from a woman aged 40 to 55 in good health and CMV-seronegative.

J is TRBJ1-1 and V is TRBV28, with D perhaps TRBD1 (6 bases). The CDR3 sequence is 16 residues long. Germline assignment: CDR1 MDHEN and CDR2 SYDVKM. The V end lost 4 bases, the J end lost 3 bases, and 18 bases lay between the germline ends. In DNA form, the CDR3 reads TGTGCCAGCAGTTCGACCGGGACACCATCCGACACTGAAGCTTTCTTT. Protein product: CASSSTGTPSDTEAFF.

The chain is built from TRBV15 and TRBJ2-1; 12 bases align to TRBD2. The trim removed 7 bases at V and 7 bases at J, leaving 5 bases unmatched. The CDR3 has 14 residues. The germline gives CDR1 LNHNV, CDR2 YYDKDF (reference sequence). The DNA of the CDR3 is TGTGCCACCACGGCTAGCGGGGGGGATAATGAGCAGTTCTTC. It is translated as CATTASGGDNEQFF.

In nucleotides, the CDR3 is TGTGCCAGTAGTATGACAGGGTCCGGGAATCAGCCCCAGCATTTT. Its protein product is CASSMTGSGNQPQHF. The rearrangement joins TRBV19 to TRBJ1-5, with 7 bases lining up with TRBD1. CDR3 size: 15 residues. The J segment lost 4 bases and the V segment lost 3 bases, leaving 6 bases of the junction unmatched. Germline V lookup: CDR1 LNHDA, CDR2 SQIVND (reference sequence).

This chain connects TRBV27 to TRBJ1-6; the match to TRBD1 covers 9 bases. V lost 8 bases and J lost 7; bases outside the gene matches: 3. The CDR3 is 13 residues long. Germline assignment: CDR1 MNHEY and CDR2 SMNVEV (reference sequence). The CDR3, as DNA: TGTGCCAGCCGAGGACAGGGGAATTCACCCCTCCACTTT. The encoded protein is CASRGQGNSPLHF.

This clone occurred a few times. The genes are TRBV2 and TRBJ2-5, with 8 bases lining up with TRBD2. CDR1 and CDR2 (germline): SNHLY, FYNNEI. There are 16 residues in the CDR3. The J segment lost 5 bases and the V segment lost 6 bases, leaving 14 bases of the junction unmatched. CDR3 region: CASSGRGTIGGETQYF. The CDR3 nucleotides are TGTGCCAGCAGCGGGAGGGGGACAATCGGGGGGGAGACCCAGTACTTC.

The chain couples TRBV7-8 to TRBJ1-6; 7 positions agree with TRBD1. The germline V gene encodes CDR1 SGHVS and CDR2 FQNEAQ. The CDR3 spans 19 residues. Trimming removed 2 bases from V and 0 bases from J; junction bases left unmatched: 10. Here the CDR3 DNA reads TGTGCCAGCAGCTTAAGGGGACAGCACCCGAACTCCTATAATTCACCCCTCCACTTT. Residues: CASSLRGQHPNSYNSPLHF.

This clone appeared once. This chain joins TRBV30 and TRBJ2-5; 8 bases align to TRBD2. Germline V gene lookup returns CDR1 GTSNPN and CDR2 SVGIG (reference sequence). This CDR3 comprises 13 residues. V lost 5 bases to trimming and J lost 3 bases; unmatched junction nucleotides: 5. The CDR3 region is CAWQTGGEETQYF. For the CDR3, the DNA is TGTGCCTGGCAAACCGGGGGGGAAGAGACCCAGTACTTC.

The V and J genes are TRBV5-1 and TRBJ1-5, with 7 bases fitting TRBD1. V dropped 4 bases and J dropped 3; count of bases not matched to a gene: 4. Germline-derived CDR1 and CDR2 are SGHRS and YFSETQ. The CDR3 has 14 amino acids. The CDR3 reads CASSPTGHNQPQHF. The CDR3 nucleotides are TGCGCCAGCAGCCCGACAGGGCACAATCAGCCCCAGCATTTT.

The chain links TRBV6-5 to TRBJ1-6; 7 nucleotides line up with TRBD1. Trimming took 2 bases from V and 14 from J; bases not matched to a gene: 12. The CDR3 is 15 residues long. The germline V gene has CDR1 MNHEY and CDR2 SVGAGI. CDR3 DNA: TGTGCCAGCAGTTACCGAAGGACAGGCGCCATAACCCTCCACTTT. Residues: CASSYRRTGAITLHF.

This chain uses TRBV30 with TRBJ1-1; 10 bases are a match to TRBD1. Germline assignment: CDR1 GTSNPN and CDR2 SVGIG (reference sequence). J lost 12 bases, V lost 0 bases, and 10 bases had no gene match. CDR3 length equals 14 residues. The CDR3 sequence is CAWSVLGTGALTFF. For the CDR3, the DNA is TGTGCCTGGAGTGTATTGGGGACAGGGGCCCTAACTTTCTTT.

This clone was seen just once. This chain uses TRBV6-1 with TRBJ2-5; 10 bases are shared with TRBD2. The CDR3 covers 13 residues. J gave up 4 bases and V 8 bases, and 4 bases lay outside the gene matches. Germline V gives CDR1 MNHNS, CDR2 SASEGT. The CDR3 DNA reads TGTGCCAGCGGGGGACTAGCGCGAGAGACCCAGTACTTC. Translation gives CASGGLARETQYF.

V usage is TRBV6-5 and J usage is TRBJ1-1, with D possibly being TRBD1 (5 bases). V was shortened by 4 bases and J by 6 bases, with 15 bases between the two germline ends. The V gene's germline CDR1 is MNHEY and CDR2 SVGAGI. The CDR3 spans 14 residues. The CDR3 is CASSSTGLRAEAFF. The CDR3 coding sequence is TGTGCCAGCAGTTCAACAGGCCTCCGGGCTGAAGCTTTCTTT.

In DNA form, the CDR3 reads TGTGCCAGCTCACCAGGAGCCAATGAGCAGTTCTTC. Translating it yields CASSPGANEQFF. The chain joins TRBV18 to TRBJ2-1, with unresolved D. Trimming pared 2 bases from V and 6 bases from J, leaving 5 bases between. The CDR3 consists of 12 residues. Germline-derived CDR1 and CDR2 are KGHSH and LQKENI. Using reference TRBV18 and TRBJ2-1 for the parts outside the CDR3, the full variable domain is NAGVMQNPRHLVRRRGQEARLRCSPMKGHSHVYWYRQLPEEGLKFMVYLQKENIIDESGMPKERFSAEFPKEGPSILRIQQVVRGDSAAYFCASSPGANEQFFGPGTRLTVL.

The V gene is TRBV7-2, the J gene TRBJ2-1; no clear D. The CDR3 extends over 15 amino acids. The V end was cut by 1 base, the J end by 9 bases, with 16 bases between. Germline CDR1 and CDR2: SGHTA and FQGNSA. The CDR3 loop is CASSLGYLSSGEQFF. CDR3 bases: TGTGCCAGCAGCTTAGGTTACCTTTCGTCAGGTGAGCAGTTCTTC.

This chain uses TRBV4-2 with TRBJ1-5; no clear D. CDR3 length: 15 residues. Germline lookup yields CDR1 LGHNA and CDR2 YNFKEQ. The V end was cut by 5 bases, the J end by 4 bases, with 15 bases between. The CDR3 coding sequence is TGTGCCAGCAGCGCAGCGGTTTTTAGTAATCAGCCCCAGCATTTT. It codes for CASSAAVFSNQPQHF.

This rearrangement joins TRBV30 to TRBJ1-1; no reliable D call. This CDR3 has 13 amino acids. Germline loops: CDR1 GTSNPN, CDR2 SVGIG (reference sequence). The V end was cut by 4 bases, the J end by 2 bases, with 11 bases between. CDR3 protein: CAWTGAINTEAFF. CDR3 nucleotides: TGTGCCTGGACAGGTGCTATCAACACTGAAGCTTTCTTT.

The DNA of the CDR3 is TGCGCCAGCAGCCAATATGGACAGGTTAATCAGCCCCAGCATTTT. It is translated as CASSQYGQVNQPQHF. This rearrangement joins TRBV4-1 to TRBJ1-5, with 7 bases aligning to TRBD1. V lost 2 bases and J lost 4; bases outside the gene matches: 5. The CDR3 loop spans 15 amino acids. CDR1 MGHRA and CDR2 YSYEKL come from the germline V gene.

The V gene is TRBV27, the J gene TRBJ1-1; D not certain. V shed 6 bases and J shed 4 bases, with 18 bases lying between them. CDR3 size: 15 residues. Germline loops: CDR1 MNHEY, CDR2 SMNVEV (reference sequence). The CDR3 protein is CASSYNSDGVTEAFF. In DNA form, the CDR3 reads TGTGCCAGCAGCTATAACTCGGACGGGGTCACTGAAGCTTTCTTT.

V usage is TRBV15 and J usage is TRBJ1-5, with TRBD1 as a possible D gene (6 bases). Trimming pared 1 base from V and 2 bases from J, leaving 21 bases between. This CDR3 region has 19 residues. The germline V gene has CDR1 LNHNV and CDR2 YYDKDF (reference sequence). CDR3 DNA sequence: TGTGCCACCAGCAGAGTCGGGCAGGGGAGGGCCCATGGCAATCAGCCCCAGCATTTT. Protein sequence: CATSRVGQGRAHGNQPQHF. Looking up the rest from reference TRBV15 and TRBJ1-5 gives the full variable domain: DAMVIQNPRYQVTQFGKPVTLSCSQTLNHNVMYWYQQKSSQAPKLLFHYYDKDFNNEADTPDNFQSRRPNTSFCFLDIRSPGLGDTAMYLCATSRVGQGRAHGNQPQHFGDGTRLSIL.

The chain combines TRBV28 with TRBJ1-6; 9 bases are shared with TRBD1. This CDR3 has 15 residues. V lost 8 bases to trimming and J lost 11 bases; unmatched junction nucleotides: 13. Germline CDR1 MDHEN, CDR2 SYDVKM. CDR3 nucleotide sequence: TGTGCCAGCGGGATGACAGGGGGGATGAGGACACCCCTCCACTTT. Translating it yields CASGMTGGMRTPLHF.

The chain uses TRBV6-6 and TRBJ2-3; 7 nucleotides agree with TRBD2. Per the germline V gene, CDR1 is MNHNY and CDR2 is SVGAGI (reference sequence). Germline trimming cut 2 bases from V and 4 bases from J; bases unmatched to any gene: 0. This CDR3 is 13 amino acids long. This CDR3 is CASSYGGADTQYF. The CDR3 nucleotides are TGTGCCAGCAGTTACGGGGGGGCAGATACGCAGTATTTT.